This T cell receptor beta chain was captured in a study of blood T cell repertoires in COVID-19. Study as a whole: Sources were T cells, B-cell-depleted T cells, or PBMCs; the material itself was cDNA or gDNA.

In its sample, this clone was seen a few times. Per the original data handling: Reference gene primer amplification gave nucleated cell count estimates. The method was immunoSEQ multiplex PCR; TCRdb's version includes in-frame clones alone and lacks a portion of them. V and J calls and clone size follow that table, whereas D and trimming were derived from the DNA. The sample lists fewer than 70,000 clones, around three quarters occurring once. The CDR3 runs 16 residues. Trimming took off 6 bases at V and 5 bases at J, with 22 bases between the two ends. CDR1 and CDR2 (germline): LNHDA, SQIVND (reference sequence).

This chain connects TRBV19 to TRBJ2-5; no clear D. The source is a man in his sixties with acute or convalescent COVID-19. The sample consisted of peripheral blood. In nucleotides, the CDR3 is TGTGCCAGTAGCTACAGCCATGATGCAAGTCGGGAGACCCAGTACTTC. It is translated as CASSYSHDASRETQYF.